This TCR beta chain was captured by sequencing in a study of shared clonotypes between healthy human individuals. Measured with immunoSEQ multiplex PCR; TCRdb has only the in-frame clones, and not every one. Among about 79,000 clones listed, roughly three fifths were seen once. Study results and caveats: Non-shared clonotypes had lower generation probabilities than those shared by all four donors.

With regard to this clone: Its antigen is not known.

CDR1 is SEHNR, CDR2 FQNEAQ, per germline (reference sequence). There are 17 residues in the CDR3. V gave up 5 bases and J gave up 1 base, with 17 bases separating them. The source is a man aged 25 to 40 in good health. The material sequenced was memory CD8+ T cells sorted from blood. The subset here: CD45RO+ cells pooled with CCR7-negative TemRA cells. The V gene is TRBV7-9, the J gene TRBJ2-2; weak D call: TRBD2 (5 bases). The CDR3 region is CASSQIVGDLNTGELFF. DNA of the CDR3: TGTGCCAGCAGCCAAATCGTGGGAGATCTGAACACCGGGGAGCTGTTTTTT.